Listed below are T cell receptor beta chains from one sample, sequenced in a study of blood T cell repertoires in COVID-19. The repertoire was sequenced with immunoSEQ multiplex PCR; TCRdb's copy has only in-frame clones and lacks some. The table includes about 140,000 clones, 60% to 85% detected once. What was sequenced was peripheral blood. The receptors originated from a man between 50 and 59 years old with acute or convalescent COVID-19. CDR3s leave out the opening cysteine and the closing phenylalanine or tryptophan. A D gene is named only where the DNA matches it firmly. Size is omitted from some rows. Given values are once, few, many or a class for expanded clones.

cdr3_aa | d_call | clone_size | j_call | v_call
ASNQGYTKNIQY | - | - | TRBJ2-4 | TRBV2
ASSGQGYSGTEAF | TRBD1 | - | TRBJ1-1 | TRBV18
ASSLLGGLSTEAF | - | - | TRBJ1-1 | TRBV28
ASSERQGWDQPQH | TRBD1 | - | TRBJ1-5 | TRBV7-6
ASSGTGVGNTIY | TRBD1 | - | TRBJ1-3 | TRBV5-1
TSSLWDRKSNQPQH | - | - | TRBJ1-5 | TRBV1
ASSTGQGNTEAF | TRBD1 | - | TRBJ1-1 | TRBV5-1
ASTSRHREETQY | - | once | TRBJ2-5 | TRBV10-1
SVDRGYYNEQF | TRBD1 | - | TRBJ2-1 | TRBV29-1
ASSASQGWTGELF | - | - | TRBJ2-2 | TRBV9
ASSPYPGTAANEQF | TRBD1 | - | TRBJ2-1 | TRBV10-1